This T cell receptor beta chain was documented in a study of T cells after yellow fever vaccination (dated by TCRdb to 2018 to 2020). Regarding the study in general: The SMART-Seq v4 Ultra Low Input RNA kit was used to prepare libraries from fractions with low cell numbers. Blood was collected at multiple timepoints before and after primary and secondary immunization, and bulk PBMC replicates and cell subsets were isolated. To follow T-cell clones before and after primary and booster YFV17D yellow fever vaccination, bulk TCR alpha and beta repertoires were sequenced over time. Two healthy male donors, one aged 18 to 30 and one aged 30 to 40 years, made up the cohort.

Sequencing used an Illumina NovaSeq 6000. TCR cDNA was made using 5'RACE template switching, a step that added a universal primer site and unique molecular identifiers. Priming of cDNA synthesis was performed from both the TCR alpha and TCR beta constant segments. Libraries were amplified in two PCR steps, with sample barcodes and sequencing adapters added in the second step. Libraries were sequenced on Illumina HiSeq 2500 (2x100 bp) or NovaSeq (2x150 bp). From the authors' description of their analysis: Reads were demultiplexed and collapsed into UMI consensus sequences with MIGEC, and V(D)J alignment was performed with MiXCR. Vaccine-responding clonotypes were identified with edgeR using replicate PBMC samples, with FDR below 0.01 and a log2 fold change above 5 up to day 15 being required. Each bulk clonotype was labeled CD4 or CD8 based on which sequenced repertoire, CD4 or CD8, contained the clonotype at higher abundance. TCRdb passed the public sequencing reads through fastp at Q25 and MiXCR, retaining productive beta sequences. Each CDR3 protein gets just one entry, which takes the most common genes and DNA from the rows behind it. Clone size and V and J calls follow TCRdb, not the original study. The sample data list 350,000 to 550,000 distinct CDR3 sequences, and approximately 18% of these were observed just once. The ten biggest clones cover roughly 19% of the sample.

This clonotype appeared a few times. The clone's antigen remains unknown. Within one base of it there is no much larger clone, and no base qualities were kept. What this sample's treatment or condition label stands for: live attenuated yellow fever vaccine strain. At each blood-draw timepoint, two biological replicates of bulk PBMCs were obtained. PBMCs were isolated from peripheral blood using a standard Ficoll-Paque protocol. TriZol was used to extract RNA from bulk PBMCs, from CD4 and CD8 fractions, and from dextramer-positive and dextramer-negative fractions. Points the paper makes about the study in general: Compared with the primary T-cell response, the secondary T-cell response was weaker but faster, peaking on day 5 rather than day 15. Most clones expanded after primary vaccination were re-detected after the booster (96% of CD4 and more than 70% of CD8), suggesting broad memory maintenance. The study included only a couple of donors, which limits how far the findings can be generalized. Computational filtering was required because FACS-sorted repertoires could contain abundant contaminating clonotypes from the bulk population. A small share of clonotypes was detected in both CD4 and CD8 compartments, with the overlap likely arising from convergent recombination.

The CDR3 holds 11 amino acids from the cysteine to the phenylalanine. CDR3 DNA is the only sequence kept; it has 33 bases, read in frame from the first base. Per the germline V gene, SNHLY is the CDR1 and FYNNEI is the CDR2. V is cut by 2 bases and J by 8 bases, and the space between the germline ends is 6 bases. The sample was PBMCs, taken before the yellow fever booster vaccination. The chain is encoded by TRBV2 joined to TRBJ1-2, with an unclear D gene assignment. The sequence derives from a man between 18 and 29 years old who received the YFV17D yellow fever vaccine. CDR3 protein: CASSERWGYTF. The sequence in DNA is TGTGCCAGCAGTGAACGGTGGGGCTACACCTTC.